Listed below are T cell receptor beta chains from one sample, sequenced in a study of blood T cell repertoires in COVID-19. Sequencing used immunoSEQ multiplex PCR; TCRdb keeps in-frame clones, though not all of them. The sample has a few hundred thousand clones, about nine tenths seen once; the top ten hold about 4.8%. Sample: peripheral blood. The receptors come from a man aged 45 to 65 with acute or convalescent COVID-19. Each CDR3 is given with its conserved first and last residue. The D gene is left open where the match is weak. Not all rows give a size; the values are once, few, many and, for expanded clones, a class.

J gene	D gene	V gene	clone size	CDR3 length	CDR3 protein	CDR3 DNA
TRBJ1-1	NA	TRBV27	NA	15	CASSSLAAVNTEAFF	TGTGCCAGCAGTTCCCTCGCGGCGGTGAACACTGAAGCTTTCTTT
TRBJ2-7	TRBD2	TRBV19	NA	15	CASSMVAGGRHEQYF	TGTGCCAGTAGTATGGTAGCGGGGGGCCGCCACGAGCAGTACTTC
TRBJ1-3	NA	TRBV27	few	15	CASSPNIFSGNTIYF	TGTGCCAGCAGTCCGAACATATTCTCTGGAAACACCATATATTTT
TRBJ1-2	TRBD1	TRBV19	NA	17	CASSIPRAGGTNYGYTF	TGTGCCAGTAGTATACCCCGTGCAGGGGGAACTAACTATGGCTACACCTTC
TRBJ1-1	NA	TRBV5-1	NA	15	CASSIDRTMNTEAFF	TGCGCCAGCAGCATCGACAGAACTATGAACACTGAAGCTTTCTTT
TRBJ2-5	TRBD1	TRBV5-1	NA	15	CASIAGTGGTETQYF	TGCGCCAGTATAGCCGGGACAGGGGGTACGGAGACCCAGTACTTC
TRBJ1-2	NA	TRBV3-1/TRBV3-2	NA	17	CASSQQLSQDPLEGYTF	TGTGCCAGCAGCCAACAACTATCACAGGATCCCCTTGAGGGCTACACCTTC
TRBJ1-6	NA	TRBV9	NA	13	CASSQKQISPLHF	TGTGCCAGCAGCCAAAAACAGATTTCACCCCTCCACTTT
TRBJ1-3	NA	TRBV5-1	few	17	CASSPHEADSSGNTIYF	TGCGCCAGCAGCCCGCACGAGGCGGACAGCTCTGGAAACACCATATATTTT
TRBJ1-1	TRBD1	TRBV29-1	NA	17	CSARMSHGQAKGTEAFF	TGCAGCGCCCGGATGTCACACGGACAGGCCAAGGGCACTGAAGCTTTCTTT
TRBJ1-2	TRBD1	TRBV27	NA	13	CASSAQGAGGYTF	TGTGCCAGCAGTGCACAGGGGGCAGGTGGCTACACCTTC
TRBJ1-6	NA	TRBV11-2	NA	16	CASSPRSARINSPLHF	TGTGCCAGCAGCCCAAGGTCGGCTAGAATTAATTCACCCCTCCACTTT
TRBJ2-1	NA	TRBV19	NA	14	CASSMRDSYNEQFF	TGTGCCAGTAGTATGAGGGACTCCTACAATGAGCAGTTCTTC
TRBJ2-5	TRBD1	TRBV7-7	NA	16	CASSLALGQGVETQYF	TGTGCCAGCAGCTTAGCGCTCGGACAGGGGGTGGAGACCCAGTACTTC
TRBJ2-3	NA	TRBV7-9	NA	16	CASSPAGRKSTDTQYF	TGTGCCAGCAGCCCGGCGGGGAGAAAAAGCACAGATACGCAGTATTTT
TRBJ1-2	TRBD1	TRBV10-3	many	15	CAISEPGQGAYGYTF	TGTGCCATCAGTGAGCCCGGACAGGGGGCGTATGGCTACACCTTC
TRBJ2-1	NA	TRBV5-5	NA	12	CASSLGGYEQFF	TGTGCCAGCAGCTTAGGAGGATACGAGCAGTTCTTC
TRBJ1-4	NA	TRBV9	few	16	CASSVSARGEGEKLFF	TGTGCCAGCAGCGTATCTGCCAGGGGCGAAGGAGAAAAACTGTTTTTT
TRBJ2-1	NA	TRBV30	NA	14	CACWQFDSYNEQFF	TGTGCCTGTTGGCAGTTCGACTCCTACAATGAGCAGTTCTTC
TRBJ2-1	TRBD2	TRBV4-2	NA	17	CASSQVSAGGSYNEQFF	TGTGCCAGCAGCCAAGTTTCAGCGGGGGGATCCTACAATGAGCAGTTCTTC
TRBJ1-1	NA	TRBV4-1	NA	16	CASSQAWAGLNTEAFF	TGCGCCAGCAGCCAAGCATGGGCAGGCCTCAACACTGAAGCTTTCTTT
TRBJ1-1	TRBD1	TRBV16	few	17	CASRESRPSGGPTEAFF	TGTGCCAGCAGAGAATCGAGGCCGTCAGGGGGCCCCACTGAAGCTTTCTTT
TRBJ1-2	NA	TRBV7-9	NA	13	CASSAASNYGYTF	TGTGCCAGCAGCGCAGCGTCTAACTATGGCTACACCTTC
TRBJ2-7	TRBD1	TRBV11-1	NA	15	CASSSPGQGSYEQYF	TGTGCCAGCAGCTCCCCGGGACAGGGGTCCTACGAGCAGTACTTC
TRBJ1-2	TRBD1	TRBV19	NA	14	CASSLGQGDRGYTF	TGTGCCAGTAGTTTGGGACAGGGGGATCGGGGCTACACCTTC
TRBJ1-3	NA	TRBV4-1	NA	14	CASSPGGAGNTIYF	TGCGCCAGCAGCCCAGGCGGGGCTGGAAACACCATATATTTT
TRBJ2-2	TRBD2	TRBV9	NA	17	CASSLTSGGSNTGELFF	TGTGCCAGCAGCTTAACTAGCGGGGGGTCCAACACCGGGGAGCTGTTTTTT
TRBJ1-3	NA	TRBV7-6	NA	16	CASSQARADSGNTIYF	TGTGCCAGCAGTCAAGCCAGGGCAGACTCTGGAAACACCATATATTTT
TRBJ1-2	NA	TRBV7-2	NA	17	CASSPRTVRRTNYGYTF	TGTGCCAGCAGCCCCCGGACAGTCCGAAGAACTAACTATGGCTACACCTTC
TRBJ1-1	TRBD1	TRBV5-1	NA	14	CASNSGQLNTEAFF	TGCGCCAGCAACTCGGGACAGCTGAACACTGAAGCTTTCTTT
TRBJ2-1	NA	TRBV6-5	NA	15	CASSYGSLSGDEQFF	TGTGCCAGCAGTTACGGTAGCTTGTCCGGGGATGAGCAGTTCTTC
TRBJ1-4	TRBD1	TRBV4-1	NA	16	CASSLGQGATNEKLFF	TGCGCCAGCAGCCTAGGACAGGGCGCAACTAATGAAAAACTGTTTTTT